This is a list of T cell receptor beta chains from one sample in a study of cytomegalovirus exposure and HLA in healthy donors. Profiled with immunoSEQ multiplex PCR; TCRdb holds only in-frame clones, not every one. The table has some 120,000 clones, about 70% seen once. Specimen: PBMCs. The receptors here all came from a human donor in good health. The conserved cysteine and the conserved F or W are not part of the CDR3 here. Size values are once, few and many counts, or a class for expanded clones, and some rows have none.

>TRBJ2-1|-|TRBV5-4
ASSPPSNEQF
>TRBJ2-6|-|TRBV19
ASSTGGRSGANVLT
>TRBJ2-3|-|TRBV4-3
ASSQRRGGDTQY
>TRBJ1-6|-|TRBV4-3
ASSQAGSGEFAPLH
>TRBJ2-6|-|TRBV21-1
ASSSLSGANVLT
>TRBJ2-3|-|TRBV11-2
ASSLLIIAGGYTDTQY
>TRBJ2-1|-|TRBV4-2
ASSTRGGRDEQF
>TRBJ2-3|-|TRBV28
ASSGGLHLTTDTQY
>TRBJ2-2|-|TRBV5-6
ASSLGLPTGELF
>TRBJ2-1|-|TRBV5-6
ASSFHPASGYSYNEQF
>TRBJ2-7|-|TRBV30
AWSAGTPYEQY
>TRBJ1-2|-|TRBV30
AWTWGSYGYT
>TRBJ2-5|few|TRBV5-1
ASSFRAGHTEETQY
>TRBJ1-4|few|TRBV7-2
ASSLARQGPNEKLF
>TRBJ1-1|-|TRBV11-2
ASSKPGAVRGETEAF
>TRBJ2-3|few|TRBV5-1
ASSSLAGGQDTQY
>TRBJ1-6|-|TRBV10-3
AIRRTGAGNSPLH
>TRBJ2-2|-|TRBV6-1
ASRTGTGELF
>TRBJ2-2|-|TRBV10-2
ASSDPGTSGRAGELF
>TRBJ1-5|-|TRBV7-9
ASSSQGQPQH
>TRBJ1-4|-|TRBV29-1
SVSETTNEKLF
>TRBJ2-3|-|TRBV15
ATSRSFSDTQY
>TRBJ1-2|-|TRBV7-2
ASSFQGRSNYGYT
>TRBJ2-5|-|TRBV11-3
ASSPYRGREQY
>TRBJ2-7|few|TRBV7-9
SSSSSGRALEQY
>TRBJ1-1|-|TRBV2
ASSKDRGTEAF
>TRBJ1-5|-|TRBV15
ATSREIRVPQPQH
>TRBJ1-2|-|TRBV4-3
ASTPDRTNYGYT
>TRBJ2-3|-|TRBV29-1
SVAGLAGGRGDTQY
>TRBJ2-1|few|TRBV30
AWSVPRLSGGVTNEQF